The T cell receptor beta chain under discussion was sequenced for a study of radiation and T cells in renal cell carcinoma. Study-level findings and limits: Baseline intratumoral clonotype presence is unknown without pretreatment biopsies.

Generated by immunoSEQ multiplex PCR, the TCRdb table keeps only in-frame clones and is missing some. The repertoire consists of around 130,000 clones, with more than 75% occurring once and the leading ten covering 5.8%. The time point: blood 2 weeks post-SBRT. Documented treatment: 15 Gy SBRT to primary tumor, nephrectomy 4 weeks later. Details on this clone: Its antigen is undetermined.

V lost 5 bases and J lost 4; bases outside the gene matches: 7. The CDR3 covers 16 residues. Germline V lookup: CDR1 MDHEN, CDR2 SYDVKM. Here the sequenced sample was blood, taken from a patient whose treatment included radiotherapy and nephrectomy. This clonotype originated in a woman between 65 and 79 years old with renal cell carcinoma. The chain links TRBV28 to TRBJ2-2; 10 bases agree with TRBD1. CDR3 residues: CASSIGQGVSTGELFF. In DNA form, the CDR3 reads TGTGCCAGCAGTATCGGACAGGGGGTATCCACCGGGGAGCTGTTTTTT.